The 18 T cell receptor beta chains reported below all come from one sample, sequenced in a study of CD8+CD57+ T cells in acquired aplastic anemia. CD8+CD57+ cell expansion, shown by flow cytometry, had occurred in the patients selected for sequencing. According to the study, genomic DNA was the template for TCR beta VDJ and CDR3 profiling. Each CDR3 protein is one row after TCRdb ran MiXCR on the reads. This sample has some 200,000 distinct CDR3 sequences, with around 47% found just once. Sequenced input: sorted CD4+, CD8+, or CD8+CD57+ T cells (not recorded which) from PBMCs. The receptors come from a human donor with aplastic anemia.

Remarks on this clonotype: A much larger clone differs from this one at a single base, so this may be a read error. This chain connects TRBV11-3 to TRBJ1-1; D uncertain. Germline CDR1 and CDR2: SGHNT and YENEEA. The CDR3 totals 14 residues. Here the CDR3 DNA reads TGTGCCAGCAGCTTAGTCGCCGGGAACGCTGAAGCTTTCTTT. This encodes CASSLVAGNAEAFF.

Only one count was recorded for this clonotype. This chain joins TRBV5-1 and TRBJ2-5, with TRBD1 identical over 9 bases. The length of the CDR3 is 15 residues. The germline CDR1 and CDR2 sequences are SGHRS and YFSETQ. V lost 4 bases, J lost 2 bases, and 6 bases stayed unmatched. CDR3 region: CASSLTDRGQETQYF. The CDR3 nucleotides are TGCGCCAGCAGCCTAACGGACAGGGGACAAGAGACCCAGTACTTC.

This clonotype has a count of ten or more. The chain is built from TRBV5-5 and TRBJ2-5; D is ambiguous. This CDR3 spans 13 amino acids. V was clipped by 1 base and J by 3 bases, with 7 bases between them. Germline loops: CDR1 SGHKS, CDR2 YYEKEE (reference sequence). CDR3 region: CASSLSREETQYF. The CDR3 bases are TGTGCCAGCAGCTTGAGTCGTGAAGAGACCCAGTACTTC.

The chain couples TRBV29-1 to TRBJ2-7, with 7 bases lining up with TRBD1. V lost 6 bases to trimming and J lost 4 bases; unmatched junction nucleotides: 9. CDR1 and CDR2 from the germline V gene are SQVTM and ANQGSEA. This CDR3 contains 13 residues. The CDR3, as DNA: TGCAGCGTGAAGAGACAGGGAATATACGAGCAGTACTTC. Translating gives CSVKRQGIYEQYF.

The chain links TRBV2 to TRBJ2-2, with 7 positions matching TRBD2. With V trimmed by 2 bases and J by 4 bases, 4 bases remained unmatched. The CDR3 is made up of 15 amino acids. In germline, CDR1 is SNHLY, CDR2 FYNNEI. The DNA for the CDR3 is TGTGCCAGCAGTGAATTGTCGGGGGGCACCGGGGAGCTGTTTTTT. This translates into CASSELSGGTGELFF.

This chain connects TRBV2 to TRBJ2-7; 10 bases map to TRBD1. CDR1 is SNHLY and CDR2 is FYNNEI in the germline V gene. V shed 1 base, J shed 6 bases, and the junction held 6 bases outside the gene matches. This CDR3 spans 15 amino acids. This CDR3 is CASSEGGQGVCEQYF. The CDR3 DNA reads as TGTGCCAGCAGTGAAGGAGGACAGGGGGTCTGCGAGCAGTACTTC.

V gene TRBV7-3 combines with J gene TRBJ2-3, with 8 bases lining up with TRBD1. Per germline, CDR1 SGHTA and CDR2 FQGTGA. CDR3 length: 15 residues. Trimming at V came to 2 bases and at J to 2 bases, leaving 3 bases not matched to a gene. CDR3 sequence: CASSLQGALTDTQYF. DNA for the CDR3: TGTGCCAGCAGCTTACAGGGGGCACTCACAGATACGCAGTATTTT.

This clonotype was counted only a few times. The chain combines TRBV15 with TRBJ2-7, with TRBD1 identical over 8 bases. Germline V lookup: CDR1 LNHNV, CDR2 YYDKDF (reference sequence). The CDR3 covers 16 residues. J lost 3 bases, V lost 3 bases, and 10 bases had no gene match. The CDR3 loop is CATSSSIGTGNYEQYF. For the CDR3, the DNA is TGTGCCACCAGCAGTTCCATCGGGACAGGAAACTACGAGCAGTACTTC. Looking up the rest from reference TRBV15 and TRBJ2-7 gives the full variable domain: DAMVIQNPRYQVTQFGKPVTLSCSQTLNHNVMYWYQQKSSQAPKLLFHYYDKDFNNEADTPDNFQSRRPNTSFCFLDIRSPGLGDTAMYLCATSSSIGTGNYEQYFGPGTRLTVT.

This clonotype appeared many times. This sequence joins TRBV6-6 and TRBJ2-5; no reliable D call. V was clipped by 2 bases and J by 13 bases, with 20 bases between them. CDR3 length: 14 residues. CDR1 and CDR2 from the germline V gene are MNHNY and SVGAGI (reference sequence). The CDR3 nucleotides read TGTGCCAGCAGTTACCGGGCAATACGATCAAGCCTGTACTTC. Translating gives CASSYRAIRSSLYF.

The rearrangement links TRBV10-3 to TRBJ2-1; D is possibly TRBD1 (6 bases). V dropped 2 bases and J dropped 10 bases, with 6 bases sitting between them. Germline assignment: CDR1 ENHRY and CDR2 SYGVKD. The CDR3 consists of 11 residues. CDR3 in DNA: TGTGCCATCAGTGAGGGGACAGAGCAGTTCTTC. The encoded protein is CAISEGTEQFF.

This clonotype was detected only a few times. The rearrangement links TRBV2 to TRBJ2-7; D ambiguous. V lost 5 bases and J 0 bases, leaving 17 bases between the germline ends. The CDR3 covers 16 residues. Germline assignment: CDR1 SNHLY and CDR2 FYNNEI. CDR3 sequence: CASSPNIASRSYEQYF. CDR3 nucleotide sequence: TGTGCCAGCAGTCCCAATATTGCGAGCCGCTCCTACGAGCAGTACTTC. The whole variable domain, filled in from reference TRBV2 and TRBJ2-7, reads EPEVTQTPSHQVTQMGQEVILRCVPISNHLYFYWYRQILGQKVEFLVSFYNNEISEKSEIFDDQFSVERPDGSNFTLKIRSTKLEDSAMYFCASSPNIASRSYEQYFGPGTRLTVT.

This clonotype appeared a few times. The chain is built from TRBV7-6 and TRBJ2-1; 9 bases fit TRBD2. CDR1 is SGHVS, CDR2 FNYEAQ, per germline. The junction had 9 bases not matched to a gene; V was cut back by 2 bases and J by 10 bases. The CDR3 sequence is 15 residues long. CDR3 residues: CASSLLIAGVEEQFF. CDR3 nucleotide sequence: TGTGCCAGCAGCTTATTGATAGCGGGAGTGGAAGAGCAGTTCTTC.

This clonotype was found once. V usage is TRBV2 and J usage is TRBJ2-3, with 8 bases aligning to TRBD1. V was pared by 5 bases and J by 5 bases, with 12 bases of the junction left unmatched. The CDR3 runs to 16 residues. CDR1 and CDR2 from the germline V gene are SNHLY and FYNNEI. CDR3 in DNA: TGTGCCAGCAGTTTGGACAGGGAATGGGTTAAAGATACGCAGTATTTT. Translating it yields CASSLDREWVKDTQYF.

Many counts were recorded for this clonotype. The chain uses TRBV14 and TRBJ2-7, with TRBD2 matching 8 bases. This CDR3 region has 16 residues. Germline V gives CDR1 SGHDN, CDR2 FVKESK. With 1 base clipped from V and 0 bases from J, the junction kept 5 bases outside the gene matches. The chain's CDR3 is CASSQVTSGFSYEQYF. CDR3 in DNA: TGTGCCAGCAGCCAAGTCACTAGCGGTTTCTCCTACGAGCAGTACTTC.

The V gene is TRBV11-2, the J gene TRBJ2-3; 10 bases are shared with TRBD2. In germline, CDR1 is SGHAT, CDR2 FQNNGV. CDR3 length: 16 residues. The CDR3 region is CARARTSGSITDTQYF. Here the CDR3 DNA reads TGTGCTAGAGCGCGGACTAGCGGTTCAATTACAGATACGCAGTATTTT.

CDR3 protein: CATTLGGSYNEQFF. The CDR3 DNA sequence: TGTGCCACCACTTTAGGCGGCTCCTACAATGAGCAGTTCTTC. The chain carries TRBV6-5 and TRBJ2-1; D unresolved. Germline V CDR1 and CDR2: MNHEY, SVGAGI. The CDR3 spans 14 residues. V dropped 10 bases and J dropped 0 bases, with 13 bases sitting between them.

This clonotype was found many times. The chain has TRBV24-1 and TRBJ2-1, with unresolved D. In germline, CDR1 is KGHDR, CDR2 SFDVKD. Trimming took 4 bases from V and 7 from J, leaving 10 bases between them. There are 13 residues in the CDR3. The CDR3 loop is CATSDSPSNEQFF. CDR3 nucleotide sequence: TGTGCCACCAGTGACAGTCCCTCAAATGAGCAGTTCTTC.

The chain combines TRBV25-1 with TRBJ2-5, with a tentative D call TRBD2 (7 bases). Germline V gene lookup returns CDR1 MGHDK and CDR2 SYGVNS. The CDR3 length is 15 residues. CDR3 sequence (DNA): TGTGCTAGAAGGTGGGAGGGGGAGCCCCAAGAGACCCAGTACTTC. Translation: CARRWEGEPQETQYF.